The 27 T cell receptor beta chains listed next were all sequenced from one sample in a study of T cell repertoires in cytomegalovirus infection. These receptors' antigens are unknown. TCRdb reprocessed the reads via MiXCR and lists one record per CDR3 protein. The sample shows some 500,000 distinct CDR3 sequences, about 40% of them seen only once. The starting material was cultured PBMCs, obtained from culture after CMV antigen stimulation. These receptors were collected from a human donor in good health (CMV status not recorded). Some clones in this sample may be carry-over from other donors' samples.

The table lists this clonotype with a few counts. The chain links TRBV19 to TRBJ2-7, with 10 bases aligning to TRBD1. CDR1 LNHDA and CDR2 SQIVND come from the germline V gene (reference sequence). The V segment lost 9 bases and the J segment 1 base; nucleotides outside the gene matches: 9. The CDR3 is made up of 15 amino acids. The CDR3 DNA sequence: TGTGCCAGCTTCCTGGGGGACAGGGGTTCCTACGAGCAGTACTTC. Translation gives CASFLGDRGSYEQYF.

The sample holds a few counts of this clonotype. The rearrangement joins TRBV5-4 to TRBJ2-5; 10 positions match TRBD2. The J segment lost 4 bases and the V segment lost 8 bases, leaving 5 bases of the junction unmatched. This CDR3 comprises 13 residues. The germline V gene has CDR1 SGHNT and CDR2 YYREEE (reference sequence). The CDR3 sequence: CASHLAGGETQYF. In DNA form, the CDR3 reads TGTGCCAGTCATTTAGCGGGAGGAGAGACCCAGTACTTC.

This clonotype was detected a few times. The V and J genes are TRBV15 and TRBJ2-2; the D call may be TRBD1 or TRBD2 (5 bases each). Trimming pared 0 bases from V and 5 bases from J, leaving 13 bases between. The CDR3 totals 16 residues. Looked up from germline, CDR1 is LNHNV and CDR2 is YYDKDF (reference sequence). The DNA for the CDR3 is TGTGCCACCAGCAGAGACACGGGGCGTTTGACCGGGGAGCTGTTTTTT. Translating gives CATSRDTGRLTGELFF.

The V call is TRBV7-9, the J call TRBJ2-7; TRBD1 matches 12 bases. The CDR3 length is 16 residues. The germline CDR1 and CDR2 sequences are SEHNR and FQNEAQ (reference sequence). Trimming at V came to 3 bases and at J to 7 bases, leaving 10 bases not matched to a gene. The CDR3 spells CASSFLPGQGAEEQYF. Written as DNA, the CDR3 is TGTGCCAGCAGCTTCCTTCCGGGACAGGGGGCAGAAGAGCAGTACTTC. The variable domain in full, completed from reference TRBV7-9 and TRBJ2-7, reads DTGVSQNPRHKITKRGQNVTFRCDPISEHNRLYWYRQTLGQGPEFLTYFQNEAQLEKSRLLSDRFSAERPKGSFSTLEIQRTEQGDSAMYLCASSFLPGQGAEEQYFGPGTRLTVT.

CDR3 protein: CASSTYTGELFF. The CDR3 DNA sequence: TGTGCCAGCAGCACATACACCGGGGAGCTGTTTTTT. The rearrangement joins TRBV7-2 to TRBJ2-2; D ambiguous. Trimming took 5 bases from V and 3 from J, leaving 4 bases between them. CDR1 and CDR2 from the germline V gene are SGHTA and FQGNSA. The CDR3 is made up of 12 amino acids.

V gene TRBV20-1 combines with J gene TRBJ2-1; 9 bases fit TRBD2. Germline V gives CDR1 DFQATT, CDR2 SNEGSKA (reference sequence). The CDR3 consists of 16 residues. Germline trimming cut 0 bases from V and 3 bases from J; bases unmatched to any gene: 6. DNA of the CDR3: TGCAGTGCTAGAGATTATGGCGGGGGGGTCTACAATGAGCAGTTCTTC. This gives the protein CSARDYGGGVYNEQFF.

This rearrangement joins TRBV2 to TRBJ2-2; TRBD1 aligns across 7 bases. The CDR3 extends over 13 amino acids. Per the germline V gene, CDR1 is SNHLY and CDR2 is FYNNEI. J was trimmed by 6 bases and V by 6 bases; bases with no gene match: 4. CDR3 loop: CASRPGGAGELFF. In DNA form, the CDR3 reads TGTGCCAGCAGACCAGGGGGTGCCGGGGAGCTGTTTTTT.

This clonotype was counted between two and nine times. The rearrangement links TRBV20-1 to TRBJ2-3, with a tentative D call TRBD1 (6 bases). The CDR3 length is 16 residues. V lost 3 bases and J lost 5, with 21 bases in between. Germline CDR1 is DFQATT and CDR2 is SNEGSKA (reference sequence). CDR3 DNA sequence: TGCAGTGCTAGCCCCCCCCCAACAGGGTTGGGAGATACGCAGTATTTT. It translates to CSASPPPTGLGDTQYF.

This clonotype has a handful of counts. The rearrangement uses TRBV6-2 or TRBV6-3 and TRBJ1-3; D unresolved. The V end lost 10 bases, the J end lost 2 bases, and 9 bases lay between the germline ends. Germline CDR1 MNHEY, CDR2 SVGEGT. This CDR3 comprises 12 residues. The CDR3 sequence is CATRRTGNTIYF. The CDR3, as DNA: TGTGCCACCCGGAGGACTGGAAACACCATATATTTT.

This clonotype has only a few counts. The V gene is TRBV7-2, the J gene TRBJ2-2; D remains unclear. CDR1 is SGHTA, CDR2 FQGNSA, per germline. The CDR3 totals 12 residues. The V gene lost 3 bases and the J gene lost 8 bases, with 7 bases spanning the gap. CDR3 sequence reads: CASSFGRGELFF. For the CDR3, the DNA is TGTGCCAGCAGCTTCGGAAGAGGGGAGCTGTTTTTT.

This clonotype has a single count. The CDR3 sequence is CASSLNTGYRQPQHF. The DNA of the CDR3 is TGTGCCAGCAGCTTGAATACTGGGTACCGACAGCCCCAGCATTTT. This chain uses TRBV11-2 with TRBJ1-5, with no clear D. CDR3 length: 15 residues. The germline V gene encodes CDR1 SGHAT and CDR2 FQNNGV. V dropped 3 bases and J dropped 7 bases, with 16 bases sitting between them.

This clonotype has more than one count but fewer than ten. The chain is built from TRBV7-9 and TRBJ1-1; D is unresolved. This CDR3 contains 19 residues. CDR1 and CDR2 (germline): SEHNR, FQNEAQ (reference sequence). V was pared by 1 base and J by 1 base, with 22 bases between. In DNA form, the CDR3 reads TGTGCCAGCAGCTTAGGGGCCATATGGGGAGGGAGGAAGAACACTGAAGCTTTCTTT. This codes for CASSLGAIWGGRKNTEAFF. Full variable domain (remainder filled in from reference TRBV7-9 and TRBJ1-1): DTGVSQNPRHKITKRGQNVTFRCDPISEHNRLYWYRQTLGQGPEFLTYFQNEAQLEKSRLLSDRFSAERPKGSFSTLEIQRTEQGDSAMYLCASSLGAIWGGRKNTEAFFGQGTRLTVV.

The CDR3 loop reads CASSQDRGGATDTQYF. In nucleotides, the CDR3 is TGCGCCAGCAGCCAAGATCGGGGGGGCGCGACAGATACGCAGTATTTT. The chain uses TRBV4-1 and TRBJ2-3, with 8 bases aligning to TRBD2. V trimming: 0 bases; J trimming: 3 bases; junction bases outside the gene matches: 5. Per the germline V gene, CDR1 is MGHRA and CDR2 is YSYEKL. This CDR3 is built from 16 residues.

The CDR3 spells CASSDFGRGDTDTQYF. In DNA, the CDR3 is TGTGCCAGCAGTGATTTTGGGCGCGGAGACACAGATACGCAGTATTTT. The V call is TRBV25-1, the J call TRBJ2-3; D is unresolved. The germline CDR1 and CDR2 sequences are MGHDK and SYGVNS. This CDR3 is 16 amino acids long. Trimming removed 3 bases at V and 2 bases at J, with 15 bases between.

This clonotype was detected a few times. V is TRBV12-3 or TRBV12-4 and J is TRBJ1-6; D may be TRBD1 (6 bases). Trimming removed 3 bases from V and 10 bases from J, with 13 bases in between. This CDR3 has 14 amino acids. The CDR3 loop reads CASSLQGFESPLHF. The CDR3 coding sequence is TGTGCCAGCAGTTTGCAGGGGTTTGAATCACCCCTCCACTTT.

V gene TRBV7-8 combines with J gene TRBJ2-1; no clear D. Trimming pared 3 bases from V and 5 bases from J, leaving 14 bases between. The CDR3 extends over 15 amino acids. Germline CDR1 SGHVS, CDR2 FQNEAQ. The CDR3 region is CASSFHRNLNNEQFF. CDR3 nucleotide sequence: TGTGCCAGCAGCTTCCACAGAAATCTTAACAATGAGCAGTTCTTC.

This clonotype was counted between two and nine times. The chain combines TRBV23-1 with TRBJ2-7, with 11 nucleotides matching TRBD1. TRBV23-1 is assigned to the ORF class and has an uncertain function. J lost 1 base, V lost 1 base, and 6 bases had no gene match. CDR3 length: 17 amino acids. CDR3 DNA: TGCGCCAGCAGTCAATGGAGGACAGGGGGCTCATCCTACGAGCAGTACTTC. Its translation is CASSQWRTGGSSYEQYF.

The chain uses TRBV11-2 and TRBJ2-1; no clear D gene. Looked up from germline, CDR1 is SGHAT and CDR2 is FQNNGV. V shed 3 bases and J shed 0 bases, with 15 bases lying between them. The CDR3 spans 17 residues. The CDR3 DNA is TGTGCCAGCAGCTTGGTGGGCTATTCGAGCTCCTACAATGAGCAGTTCTTC. This codes for CASSLVGYSSSYNEQFF.

This clonotype was detected only a few times. This chain uses TRBV5-5 with TRBJ2-2; D call uncertain. The V and J ends lost 0 bases and 3 bases respectively, with 6 bases between them. This CDR3 is built from 14 residues. CDR1 SGHKS and CDR2 YYEKEE come from the germline V gene (reference sequence). The CDR3 region is CASSLATYTGELFF. The CDR3 DNA is TGTGCCAGCAGCTTGGCAACCTACACCGGGGAGCTGTTTTTT.

In DNA form, the CDR3 reads TGCGCCAGCAGCTTGATTCCGGACGGCAATGAGCAGTTCTTC. Encoded protein: CASSLIPDGNEQFF. The rearrangement links TRBV5-1 to TRBJ2-1; D uncertain. Germline lookup yields CDR1 SGHRS and CDR2 YFSETQ. Trimming took 1 base from V and 6 from J, leaving 11 bases between them. The CDR3 runs 14 residues.

The CDR3 nucleotides read TGTGCCAGCAGTTTAGGTAGAGGGCGGGGGAATCAGCCCCAGCATTTT. It yields the protein CASSLGRGRGNQPQHF. This chain uses TRBV12-3 or TRBV12-4 with TRBJ1-5, with a possible D match to TRBD1 (5 bases). Trimming stripped 1 base from V and 4 bases from J, with 14 bases between. This CDR3 spans 16 amino acids.

This chain connects TRBV10-2 to TRBJ1-1; tentatively, D is TRBD1 (6 bases). Deletions cut 5 bases from V and 5 bases from J, with 24 bases between. Germline values: CDR1 WSHSY, CDR2 SAAADI. This CDR3 region has 17 residues. CDR3 sequence reads: CASSRNPRRGLLTEAFF. The CDR3 coding sequence is TGCGCCAGCAGTCGGAACCCCCGGAGGGGGTTATTGACTGAAGCTTTCTTT.

This clonotype was counted only a few times. The chain employs TRBV7-8 and TRBJ2-1; 8 bases match TRBD1. The V gene end was trimmed by 3 bases and the J gene end by 7 bases; junction bases not matched to a gene: 17. Germline CDR1 SGHVS, CDR2 FQNEAQ. The CDR3 has 18 amino acids. The CDR3 here is CASSFLRVIGQGRNEQFF. For the CDR3, the DNA is TGTGCCAGCAGCTTCTTACGTGTTATAGGACAGGGAAGGAATGAGCAGTTCTTC.

This clonotype was counted a few times. This chain connects TRBV20-1 to TRBJ1-5; no clear D gene. Per germline, CDR1 DFQATT and CDR2 SNEGSKA (reference sequence). CDR3 length equals 16 residues. Trimming cost V 1 base and J 3 bases, with 16 bases left between them. CDR3 amino acids: CSARALRRSPNQPQHF. For the CDR3, the DNA is TGCAGTGCTAGAGCGCTCAGAAGATCACCCAATCAGCCCCAGCATTTT.

The rearrangement joins TRBV6-6 to TRBJ1-5, with D maybe TRBD1 (6 bases). The CDR3 contains 16 residues. Trimming removed 5 bases from V and 2 bases from J, with 16 bases in between. Germline assignment: CDR1 MNHNY and CDR2 SVGAGI (reference sequence). In DNA, the CDR3 is TGTGCCAGCAGTCGTTACAGGGCGGAACGCAATCAGCCCCAGCATTTT. It specifies CASSRYRAERNQPQHF.

This clonotype was seen more than once but under ten times. The CDR3 region has the DNA TGTGCCAGCAGCCCGCGATTACAAGGGGAGACCCAGTACTTC. The encoded protein is CASSPRLQGETQYF. V and J are TRBV7-9 and TRBJ2-5; D not resolved. The CDR3 is 14 amino acids. Germline CDR1 is SEHNR and CDR2 is FQNEAQ (reference sequence). Trimming removed 5 bases at V and 5 bases at J, with 15 bases between.

This chain joins TRBV20-1 and TRBJ2-3, with 9 bases matching TRBD1. The V segment lost 3 bases and the J segment 0 bases; nucleotides outside the gene matches: 7. The CDR3 length is 16 residues. Looked up from germline, CDR1 is DFQATT and CDR2 is SNEGSKA (reference sequence). CDR3 nucleotides: TGCAGTGCTAGGGGACAGGGATACGTAAGCACAGATACGCAGTATTTT. Protein sequence: CSARGQGYVSTDTQYF.